This is a list of T cell receptor beta chains from one sample in a study of tumor-infiltrating lymphocytes in primary liver carcinoma. One entry per CDR3 protein results from TCRdb running MiXCR on the multiplex PCR reads. This table has around 120,000 distinct CDR3 sequences, about two thirds appearing once. Sequencing used tumor-adjacent normal liver tissue. These receptors all stem from a woman aged 60-75 years with primary liver carcinoma and hepatitis B virus infection. Both conserved end residues are part of each CDR3.

>TRBJ2-1|TRBV5-1
CASLGASLVFRTYNEQFF
>TRBJ2-7|TRBV7-9
CASSFPLYEQYF
>TRBJ2-7|TRBV29-1
CSMQTGRYEQYF
>TRBJ2-7|TRBV5-1
CASSNRGSQQYF
>TRBJ1-1|TRBV6-1
CVSSEGTGDSPADAFF
>TRBJ2-7|TRBV28
CVSSPNHRVHEQYF
>TRBJ2-1|TRBV29-1
CNVERLGTSGNNELFF
>TRBJ2-3|TRBV7-3
CASSLGLARESDMQYF
>TRBJ1-2|TRBV11-2
CASGLETGNVGYTF
>TRBJ1-1|TRBV20-1
CSALGRKRDTEAFF
>TRBJ2-7|TRBV11-2
CASSLGMGVAGYGQYF
>TRBJ2-1|TRBV29-1
CSVAEPASELYNEQFF
>TRBJ2-5|TRBV11-3
CASSLELTTGGRQGTQYF
>TRBJ2-6|TRBV6-6
CASSYSQGVAGANVLTF
>TRBJ2-5|TRBV5-1
CASSSRQGSQEAQYF
>TRBJ1-2|TRBV14
CASSQGQAGGYTF
>TRBJ2-7|TRBV11-2
CASSLVGGLGEQYF
>TRBJ2-7|TRBV10-3
CAICRIRDGGHEQYF
>TRBJ2-5|TRBV6-5
CASSYYSSQPQETQYF
>TRBJ2-6|TRBV11-2
CAGSSVLAPTSGANVLAF
>TRBJ1-6|TRBV5-1
CASRKIGNNSPLHF
>TRBJ1-2|TRBV12-3/TRBV12-4
CASSPWTHGYTF
>TRBJ2-1|TRBV12-5
CASGFVDSLQFF
>TRBJ1-3|TRBV2
CASRGGQGSTSGSTIYF
>TRBJ1-1|TRBV7-8
CASSTENTEAFF
>TRBJ1-2|TRBV2
CASSEQGTNYGYTF
>TRBJ2-3|TRBV29-1
CSVSPGSTDTQYF
>TRBJ1-5|TRBV6-6
CASSPPRTGGSNQPQHF
>TRBJ2-2|TRBV11-1
CASSVAITHTGELFF
>TRBJ1-2|TRBV28
CASSRGQRQGGYTF
>TRBJ2-7|TRBV5-6
CASSLQGVAREQYF